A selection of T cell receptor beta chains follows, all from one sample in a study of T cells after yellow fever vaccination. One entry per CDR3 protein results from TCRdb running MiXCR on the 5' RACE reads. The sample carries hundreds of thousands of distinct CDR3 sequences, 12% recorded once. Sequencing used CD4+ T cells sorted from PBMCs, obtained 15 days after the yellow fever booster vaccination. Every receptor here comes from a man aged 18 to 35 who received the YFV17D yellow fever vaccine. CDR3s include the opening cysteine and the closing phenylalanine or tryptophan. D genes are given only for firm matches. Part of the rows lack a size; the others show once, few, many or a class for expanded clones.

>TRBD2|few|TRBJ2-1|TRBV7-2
TGTGCCAGCAGCTTAGCGCGTCGCGGGGGGGGTGAGCAGTTCTTC
CASSLARRGGGEQFF
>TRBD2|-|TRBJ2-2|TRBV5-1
TGCGCCAGCAGCTTCGGACTAGCAGACACCGGGGAGCTGTTTTTT
CASSFGLADTGELFF
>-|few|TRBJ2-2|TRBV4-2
TGTGCCAGTTCAGGGGGAGGGACCGGGGAGCTGTTTTTT
CASSGGGTGELFF
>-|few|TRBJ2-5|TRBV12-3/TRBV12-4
TGTGACTGGATAGAGACCCAGTACTTC
CDWIETQYF
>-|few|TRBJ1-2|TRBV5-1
TGCGCCAGCAGCTTGGGACGGACGGAGGGCTACACCTTC
CASSLGRTEGYTF
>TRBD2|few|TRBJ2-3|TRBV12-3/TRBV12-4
TGTGCCAGCAGCCCTAGCGGGGGGATCCCTATTAGCACAGATACGCAGTATTTT
CASSPSGGIPISTDTQYF
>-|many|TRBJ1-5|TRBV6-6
TGTGCCAGCAGTTACGTGGGACAGCCCCAGCATTTT
CASSYVGQPQHF
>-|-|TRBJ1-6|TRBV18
TGTGCCAGCTCACCCCGTGGGGAAAATAATTCACCCCTCCACTTT
CASSPRGENNSPLHF
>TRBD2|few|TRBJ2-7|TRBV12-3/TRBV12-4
TGTGCCAGCAGTTTGGGACTAGCGGGGGGCCTCTACGAGCAGTACTTC
CASSLGLAGGLYEQYF
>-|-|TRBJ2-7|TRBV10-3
TGTGCCAGTGGACATTTCCACGAGCAGTACTTC
CASGHFHEQYF
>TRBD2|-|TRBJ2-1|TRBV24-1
TGTGCCACCAGTGGCAATAGCGGGGGAGACTACAATGAGCAGTTCTTC
CATSGNSGGDYNEQFF
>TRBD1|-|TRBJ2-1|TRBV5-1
TGCGCCAGCAGCCCAGGGTACGGACAGGGGTACAATGAGCAGTTCTTC
CASSPGYGQGYNEQFF
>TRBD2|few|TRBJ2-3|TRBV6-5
TGTGCCAGCAGTTACAGGGCTAGCGGGGGGATATCTCCAGATACGCAGTATTTT
CASSYRASGGISPDTQYF
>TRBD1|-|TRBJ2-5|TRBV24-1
TGTGCCACCAGTGACCCGACAGGGGCGGGGGAGACCCAGTACTTC
CATSDPTGAGETQYF
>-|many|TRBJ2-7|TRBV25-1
TGTGCCAGCATTGGAAGGGGGTTCGGCGAGCAGTACTTC
CASIGRGFGEQYF
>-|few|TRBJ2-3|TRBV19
TGTGCCAGTAGTATCGAACCGGACACGCAGTATTTT
CASSIEPDTQYF
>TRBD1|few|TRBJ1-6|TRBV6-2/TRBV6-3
TGTGCCAGCACCGCGGGACAGAGAAATAATTCACCCCTCCACTTT
CASTAGQRNNSPLHF
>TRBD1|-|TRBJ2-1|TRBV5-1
TGCGCCAGCAGCGACGGACAGGTAGTCGCGAATGAGCAGTTCTTC
CASSDGQVVANEQFF
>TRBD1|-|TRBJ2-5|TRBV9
TGTGCCAGCAGCGTGGGACAGCCGAAAGAGACCCAGTACTTC
CASSVGQPKETQYF
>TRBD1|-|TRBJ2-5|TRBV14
TGTGCCAGCTCGGACAGGGGGAAACGCGAGACCCAGTACTTC
CASSDRGKRETQYF
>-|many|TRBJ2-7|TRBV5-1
TGCGCCAGCAGCTTGGCCACAAGGGGCAACGAGCAGTACTTC
CASSLATRGNEQYF
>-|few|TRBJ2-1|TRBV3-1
TGTGCCAGCAGCCAACTAGGCCACTCCTCCTACAATGAGCAGTTCTTC
CASSQLGHSSYNEQFF
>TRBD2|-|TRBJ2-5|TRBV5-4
TGTGCCAGCAGCTCTGGGGGGACTAGCGGTGAGACCCAGTACTTC
CASSSGGTSGETQYF
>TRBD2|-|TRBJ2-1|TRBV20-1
TGCAGTGCTAACCAACCGGGACTAGCGGACAATGAGCAGTTCTTC
CSANQPGLADNEQFF
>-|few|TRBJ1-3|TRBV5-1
TGCGCCAGCAGCTTGGCCGGAGGGAGCTCTGGAAACACCATATATTTT
CASSLAGGSSGNTIYF
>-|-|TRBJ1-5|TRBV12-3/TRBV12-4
TGTGCCAGCAGTTTTGGGGGCCCTTTCAATCAGCCCCAGCATTTT
CASSFGGPFNQPQHF
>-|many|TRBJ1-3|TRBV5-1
TGCGCCAGCAGCTTGGATTCTCAGGCCGCCCGTCCTGGAAACACCATATATTTT
CASSLDSQAARPGNTIYF
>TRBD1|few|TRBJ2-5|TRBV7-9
TGTGCCAGCAGCTCTCGACAGGGGGCCGGTGAGACCCAGTACTTC
CASSSRQGAGETQYF
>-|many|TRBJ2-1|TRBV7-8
TGTGCCAGCAGCTTTGGAATATACAATGAGCAGTTCTTC
CASSFGIYNEQFF
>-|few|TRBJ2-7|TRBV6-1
TGTGCCAGCAGTGAAATAGCAGGCTGGGAGCAGTACTTC
CASSEIAGWEQYF
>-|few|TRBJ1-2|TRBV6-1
TGTGCCAGCAGTGCGACAGCATCGGTGGCTGGCTACACCTTC
CASSATASVAGYTF
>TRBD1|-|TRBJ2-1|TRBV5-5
TGTGCCAGCAGCGGGGGGACAGGGGGTTACAATGAGCAGTTCTTC
CASSGGTGGYNEQFF
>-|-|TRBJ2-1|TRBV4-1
TGCGCCAGCAGCCCGGGGGCAGGTAAAACCTACAATGAGCAGTTCTTC
CASSPGAGKTYNEQFF
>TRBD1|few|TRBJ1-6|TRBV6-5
TGTGCCAGCAGTGAGACAGGGTCTAATTCACCCCTCCACTTT
CASSETGSNSPLHF
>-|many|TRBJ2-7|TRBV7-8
TGTGCCAGCAGCTTTTGGGGGTCCTCCTACGAGCAGTACTTC
CASSFWGSSYEQYF
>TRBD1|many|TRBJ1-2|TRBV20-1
TGCAGTGCCCAGACAGGGGGTTATGGCTACACCTTC
CSAQTGGYGYTF
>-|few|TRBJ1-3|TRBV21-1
TGTGCCAGCAGCACCCGGACAGGGGGAAACACCATATATTTT
CASSTRTGGNTIYF
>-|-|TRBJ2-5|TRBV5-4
TGTGCCAGCAGCCCCACGGTCGGGGAGGAGACCCAGTACTTC
CASSPTVGEETQYF
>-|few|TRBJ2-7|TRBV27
TGTGCCAGCAGTTTCGTGGACAGAATAACCTACGAGCAGTACTTC
CASSFVDRITYEQYF
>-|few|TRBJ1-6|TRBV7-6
TGTGCCAGCAGCCAACGGGCAGAACATAATTCACCCCTCCACTTT
CASSQRAEHNSPLHF
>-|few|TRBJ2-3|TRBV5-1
TGCGCCAGCACCAGCGGGGATACGCAGTATTTT
CASTSGDTQYF
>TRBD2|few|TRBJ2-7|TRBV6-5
TGTGCCAGCAGTTACTTGACTAGCGTGACCTACGAGCAGTACTTC
CASSYLTSVTYEQYF
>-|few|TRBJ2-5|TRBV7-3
TGTGCCAGCAGCTTATGGGCCGAAGAGACCCAGTACTTC
CASSLWAEETQYF
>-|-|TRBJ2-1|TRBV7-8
TGTGCCAGCAGCTTACCCCGACAGGCTTACAATGAGCAGTTCTTC
CASSLPRQAYNEQFF
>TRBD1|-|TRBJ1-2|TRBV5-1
TGCGCCAGCAGCCCCCGCGTACCGGGACAGGGGACTAACTATGGCTACACCTTC
CASSPRVPGQGTNYGYTF
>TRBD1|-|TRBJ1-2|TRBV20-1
TGCAGTGCTAGGGACAGGGCTAACTATGGCTACACCTTC
CSARDRANYGYTF
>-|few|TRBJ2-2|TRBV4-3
TGCGCCAGCAGCTTCATACAGGGCGGCGGGGAGCTGTTTTTT
CASSFIQGGGELFF